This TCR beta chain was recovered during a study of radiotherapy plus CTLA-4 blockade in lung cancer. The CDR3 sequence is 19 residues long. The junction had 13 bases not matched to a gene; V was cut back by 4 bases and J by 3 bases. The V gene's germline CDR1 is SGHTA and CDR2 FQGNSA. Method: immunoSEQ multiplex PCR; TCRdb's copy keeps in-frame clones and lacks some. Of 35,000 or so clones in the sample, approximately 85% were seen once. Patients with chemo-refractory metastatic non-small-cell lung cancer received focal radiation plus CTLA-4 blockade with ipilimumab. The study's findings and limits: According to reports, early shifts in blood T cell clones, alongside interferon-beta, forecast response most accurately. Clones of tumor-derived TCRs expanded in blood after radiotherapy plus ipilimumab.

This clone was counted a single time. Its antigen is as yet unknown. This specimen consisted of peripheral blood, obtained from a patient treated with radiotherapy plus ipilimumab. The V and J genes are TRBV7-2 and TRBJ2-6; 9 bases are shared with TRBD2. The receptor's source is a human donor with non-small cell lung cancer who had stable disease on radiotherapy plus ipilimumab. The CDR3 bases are TGTGCCAGCAGCTCCGGCCCGGGGCTAGCGGGAAGTGGGGCCAACGTCCTGACTTTC. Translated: CASSSGPGLAGSGANVLTF.